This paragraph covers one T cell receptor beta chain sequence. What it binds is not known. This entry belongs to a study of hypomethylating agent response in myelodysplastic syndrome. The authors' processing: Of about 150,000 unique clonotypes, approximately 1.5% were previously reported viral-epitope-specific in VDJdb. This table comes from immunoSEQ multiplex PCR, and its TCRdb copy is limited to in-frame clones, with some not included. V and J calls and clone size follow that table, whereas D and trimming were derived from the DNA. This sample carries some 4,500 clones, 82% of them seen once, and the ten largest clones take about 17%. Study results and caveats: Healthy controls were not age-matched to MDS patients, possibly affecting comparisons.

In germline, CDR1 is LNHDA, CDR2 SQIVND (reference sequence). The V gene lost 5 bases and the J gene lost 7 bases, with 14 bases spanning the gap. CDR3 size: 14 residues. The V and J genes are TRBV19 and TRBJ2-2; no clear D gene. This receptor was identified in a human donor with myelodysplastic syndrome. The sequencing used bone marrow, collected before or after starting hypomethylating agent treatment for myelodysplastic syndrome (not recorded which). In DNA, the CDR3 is TGTGCCAGTAGTCTACGGACGGAAATCGGGGAGCTGTTTTTT. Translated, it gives CASSLRTEIGELFF.